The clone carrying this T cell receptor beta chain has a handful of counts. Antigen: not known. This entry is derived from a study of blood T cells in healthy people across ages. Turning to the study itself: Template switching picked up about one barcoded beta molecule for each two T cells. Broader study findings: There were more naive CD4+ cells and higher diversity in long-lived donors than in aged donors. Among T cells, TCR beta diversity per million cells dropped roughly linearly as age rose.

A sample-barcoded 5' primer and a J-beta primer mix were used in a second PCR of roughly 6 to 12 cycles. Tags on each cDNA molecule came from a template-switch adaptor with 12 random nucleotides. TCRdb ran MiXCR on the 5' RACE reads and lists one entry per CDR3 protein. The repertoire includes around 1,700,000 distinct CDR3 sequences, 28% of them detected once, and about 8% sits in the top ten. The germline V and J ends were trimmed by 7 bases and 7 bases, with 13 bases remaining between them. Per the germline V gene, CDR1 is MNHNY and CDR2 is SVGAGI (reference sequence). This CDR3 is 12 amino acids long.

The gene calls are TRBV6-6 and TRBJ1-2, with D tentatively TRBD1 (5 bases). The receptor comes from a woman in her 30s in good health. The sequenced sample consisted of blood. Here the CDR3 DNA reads TGTGCCAGCACCGACAGCCGAACTGGCTACACCTTC. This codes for CASTDSRTGYTF.